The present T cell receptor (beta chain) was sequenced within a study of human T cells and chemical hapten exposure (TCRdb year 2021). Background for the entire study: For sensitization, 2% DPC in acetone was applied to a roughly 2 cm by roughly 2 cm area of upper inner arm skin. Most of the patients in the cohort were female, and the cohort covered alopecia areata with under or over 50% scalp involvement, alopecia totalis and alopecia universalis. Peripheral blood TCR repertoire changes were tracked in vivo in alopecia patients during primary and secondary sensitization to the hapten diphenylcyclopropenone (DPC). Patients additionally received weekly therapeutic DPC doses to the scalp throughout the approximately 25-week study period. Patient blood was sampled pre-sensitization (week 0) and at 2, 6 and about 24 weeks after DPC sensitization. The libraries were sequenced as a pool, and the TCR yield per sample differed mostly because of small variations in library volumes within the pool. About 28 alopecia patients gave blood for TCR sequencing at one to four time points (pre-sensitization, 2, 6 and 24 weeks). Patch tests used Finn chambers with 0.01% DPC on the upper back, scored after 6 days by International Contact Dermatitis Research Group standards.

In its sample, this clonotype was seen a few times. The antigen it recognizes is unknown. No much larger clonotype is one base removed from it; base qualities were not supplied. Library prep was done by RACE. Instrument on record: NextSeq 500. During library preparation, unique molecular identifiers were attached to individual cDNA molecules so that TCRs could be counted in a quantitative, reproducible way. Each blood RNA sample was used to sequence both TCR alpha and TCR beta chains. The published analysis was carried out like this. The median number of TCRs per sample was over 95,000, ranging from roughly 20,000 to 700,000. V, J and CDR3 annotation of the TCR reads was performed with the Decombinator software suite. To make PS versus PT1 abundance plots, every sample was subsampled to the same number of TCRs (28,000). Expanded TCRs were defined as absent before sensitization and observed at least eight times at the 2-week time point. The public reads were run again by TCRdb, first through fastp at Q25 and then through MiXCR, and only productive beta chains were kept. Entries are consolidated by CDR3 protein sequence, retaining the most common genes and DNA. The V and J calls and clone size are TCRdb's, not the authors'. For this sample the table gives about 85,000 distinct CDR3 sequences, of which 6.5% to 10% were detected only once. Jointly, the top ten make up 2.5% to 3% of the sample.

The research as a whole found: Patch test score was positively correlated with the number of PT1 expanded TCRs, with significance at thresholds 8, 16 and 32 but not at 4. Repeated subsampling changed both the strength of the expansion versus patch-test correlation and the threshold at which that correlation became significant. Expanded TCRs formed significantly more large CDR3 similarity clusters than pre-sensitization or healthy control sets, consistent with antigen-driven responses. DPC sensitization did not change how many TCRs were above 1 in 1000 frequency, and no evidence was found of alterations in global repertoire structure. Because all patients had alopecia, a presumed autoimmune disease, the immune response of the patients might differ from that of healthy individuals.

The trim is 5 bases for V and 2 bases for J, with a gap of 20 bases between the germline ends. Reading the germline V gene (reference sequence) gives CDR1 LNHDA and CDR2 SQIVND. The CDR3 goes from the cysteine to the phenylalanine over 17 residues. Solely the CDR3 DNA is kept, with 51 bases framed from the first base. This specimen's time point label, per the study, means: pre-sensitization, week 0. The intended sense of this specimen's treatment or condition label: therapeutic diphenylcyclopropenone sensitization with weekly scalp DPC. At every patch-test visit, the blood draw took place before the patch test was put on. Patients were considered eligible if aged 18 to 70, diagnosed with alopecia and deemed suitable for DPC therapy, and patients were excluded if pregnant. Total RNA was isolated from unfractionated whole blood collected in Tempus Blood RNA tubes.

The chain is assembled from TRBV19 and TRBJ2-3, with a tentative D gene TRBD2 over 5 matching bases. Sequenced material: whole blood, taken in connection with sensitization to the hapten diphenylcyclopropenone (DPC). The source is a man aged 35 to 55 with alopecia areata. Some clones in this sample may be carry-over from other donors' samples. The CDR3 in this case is CASSEGRSGGFTDTQYF. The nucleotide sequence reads TGTGCCAGTAGTGAGGGCCGCTCCGGCGGGTTCACAGATACGCAGTATTTT.